The sequence of this T cell receptor (beta chain) was determined in a study of shared T cell receptors in the human thymus (dated by TCRdb to the early 2020s). Broadly, across the study: The study examined how self-reactive, shared T-cell receptor alpha chains are generated in the human thymus.

Library construction relied on the immunoSEQ multiplex PCR assay. TCRdb took this table from immuneACCESS and kept in-frame rearrangements with V and J called. Such tables lack part of the clones; where checked against another copy, unresolved V genes explain under half of the gap, and the rest is unexplained. The sample has roughly 410,000 clones on record, 95% of them singletons. Of the sample, approximately 0.018% is held by the ten largest clones. Note on this clone: It lacks a known antigen. No qualities accompany the bases; no much larger clone lies one base away.

The clonotype was recovered from a human donor. Sequenced sample: thymocytes.

The CDR3 reads CAWSVTGPGRSTEAFF. The nucleotide sequence is given as TGTGCCTGGAGCGTGACGGGGCCCGGGAGGAGCACTGAAGCTTTCTTT. The rearrangement combines TRBV30 with TRBJ1-1, with a tentative D gene TRBD1 over 5 matching bases. Trimming at the junction amounts to 3 bases on V and 4 bases on J, and the germline ends lie 21 bases apart. The CDR3 covers 16 residues, taking in both the cysteine and the phenylalanine. CDR3 DNA only is kept here, 48 bases in frame from base 1. From a lookup of the germline V gene (reference sequence), CDR1 and CDR2 are GTSNPN and SVGIG.